Detailed here is one TCR beta chain. Its target is not known. This sample stems from a study of metastatic and nonmetastatic thyroid tumors. Study in general: For malignant and benign thyroid patients, tumor or nodule tissue and blood were the sources whose repertoires were compared.

No patient had received any treatment before thyroid surgery. Original processing notes: Built for papillary thyroid cancer, a distant-metastasis classifier drew on CDR3 differences across clinicopathological groups. TCRdb re-processed the PCR reads through MiXCR. What appears here as the V and J calls and clone size reflects TCRdb's work, not the paper's. The table lists roughly 58,000 clones, less than 5% of them singletons, with around 24% in the top ten. Study results and limitations: Significantly higher TCR beta diversity was reportedly seen in malignant thyroid tumors than benign nodules, in blood and tumor.

Trimming at V came to 3 bases and at J to 8 bases, leaving 12 bases not matched to a gene. The CDR3 contains 16 residues. Germline V gene sequence: CDR1 MRHNA, CDR2 SNTAGT. The V and J genes are TRBV6-4 and TRBJ1-4; 7 bases align to TRBD1. The origin of this receptor is a female donor with papillary thyroid cancer or a benign thyroid nodule (not recorded which). Some clones in this sample may be carry-over from other donors' samples. Sequenced sample: blood. The CDR3 is CASSEAQEGASEKLFF. Here the CDR3 DNA reads TGTGCCAGCAGTGAGGCCCAAGAGGGGGCGAGCGAAAAACTGTTTTTT.